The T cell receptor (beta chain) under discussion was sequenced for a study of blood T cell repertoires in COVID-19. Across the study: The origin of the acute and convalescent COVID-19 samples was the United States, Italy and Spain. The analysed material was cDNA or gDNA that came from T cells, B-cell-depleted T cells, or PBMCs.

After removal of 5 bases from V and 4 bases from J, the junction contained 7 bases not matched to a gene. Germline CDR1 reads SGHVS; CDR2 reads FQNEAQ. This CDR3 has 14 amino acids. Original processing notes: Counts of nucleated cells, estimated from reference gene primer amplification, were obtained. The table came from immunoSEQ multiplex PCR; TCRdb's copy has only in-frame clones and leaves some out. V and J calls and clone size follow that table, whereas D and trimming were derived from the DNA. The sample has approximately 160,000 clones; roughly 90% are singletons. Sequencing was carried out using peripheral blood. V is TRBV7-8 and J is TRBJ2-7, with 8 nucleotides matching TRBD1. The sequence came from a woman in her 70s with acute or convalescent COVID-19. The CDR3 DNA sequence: TGTGCCAGCAGCGAGCCGGGACAGGCTTACGAGCAGTACTTC. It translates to CASSEPGQAYEQYF.